The T cell receptor (beta chain) under discussion was sequenced for a study of blood T cells in healthy people across ages. The study's findings and limits: The fall in TCR beta diversity per million T cells was roughly linear with age.

Alongside a J-beta primer mix, a sample-barcoded 5' primer served in a second PCR lasting roughly 7 to 11 cycles. Every single cDNA molecule received a tag from a template-switch adaptor with 12 random nucleotides. MiXCR was run by TCRdb on the 5' RACE reads, yielding one entry per CDR3 protein. Among over a million distinct CDR3 sequences listed, around 59% were seen once. Healthy Russian Caucasian donors spanned ages about 6 to 95 years. This clonotype was detected only once. Its antigen remains unknown. The trim removed 3 bases at V and 0 bases at J, leaving 4 bases unmatched. The germline V gene encodes CDR1 DFQATT and CDR2 SNEGSKA (reference sequence). The CDR3 sequence is 14 residues long.

The clonotype comes from a man between 18 and 29 years old in good health. Sequenced material: blood. The chain employs TRBV20-1 and TRBJ2-7, with 8 positions matching TRBD1. CDR3 region: CSARQGADSYEQYF. CDR3 bases: TGCAGTGCTAGGCAGGGGGCCGACTCCTACGAGCAGTACTTC.